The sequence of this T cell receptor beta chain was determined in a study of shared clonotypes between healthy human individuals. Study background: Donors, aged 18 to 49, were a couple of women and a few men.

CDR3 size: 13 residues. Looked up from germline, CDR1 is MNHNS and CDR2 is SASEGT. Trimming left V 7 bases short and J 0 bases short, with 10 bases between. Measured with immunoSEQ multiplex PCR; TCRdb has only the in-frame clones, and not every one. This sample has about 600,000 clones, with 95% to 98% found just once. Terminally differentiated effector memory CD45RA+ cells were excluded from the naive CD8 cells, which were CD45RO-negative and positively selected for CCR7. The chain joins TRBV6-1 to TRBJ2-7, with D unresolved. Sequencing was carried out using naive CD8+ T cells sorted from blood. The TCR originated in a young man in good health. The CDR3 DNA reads TGTGCCAGCACCGAAGGACGCTCCTACGAGCAGTACTTC. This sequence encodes CASTEGRSYEQYF.